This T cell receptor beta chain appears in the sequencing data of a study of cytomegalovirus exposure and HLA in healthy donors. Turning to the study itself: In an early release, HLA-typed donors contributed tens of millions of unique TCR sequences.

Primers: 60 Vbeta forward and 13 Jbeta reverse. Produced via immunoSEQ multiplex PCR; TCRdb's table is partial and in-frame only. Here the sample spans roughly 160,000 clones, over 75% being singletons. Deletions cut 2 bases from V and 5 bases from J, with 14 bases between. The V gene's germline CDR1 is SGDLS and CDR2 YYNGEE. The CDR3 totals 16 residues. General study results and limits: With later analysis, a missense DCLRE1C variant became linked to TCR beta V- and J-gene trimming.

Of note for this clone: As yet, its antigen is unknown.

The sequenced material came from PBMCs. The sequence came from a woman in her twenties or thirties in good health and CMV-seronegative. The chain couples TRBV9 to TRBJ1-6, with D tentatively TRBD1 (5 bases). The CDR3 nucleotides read TGTGCCAGCAGCGTTACCCCAGGGAACCATAATTCACCCCTCCACTTT. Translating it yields CASSVTPGNHNSPLHF.